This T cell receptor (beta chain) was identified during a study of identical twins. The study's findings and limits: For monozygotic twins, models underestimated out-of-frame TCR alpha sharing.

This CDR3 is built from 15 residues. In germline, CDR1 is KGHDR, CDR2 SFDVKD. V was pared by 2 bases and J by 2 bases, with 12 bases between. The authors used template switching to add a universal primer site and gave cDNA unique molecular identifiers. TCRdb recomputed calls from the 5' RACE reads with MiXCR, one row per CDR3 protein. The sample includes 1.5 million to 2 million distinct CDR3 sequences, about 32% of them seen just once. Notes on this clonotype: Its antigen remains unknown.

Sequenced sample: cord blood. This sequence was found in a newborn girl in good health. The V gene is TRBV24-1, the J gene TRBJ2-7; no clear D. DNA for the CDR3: TGTGCCACCAGTGATTCACGGCAGGTGACCTACGAGCAGTACTTC. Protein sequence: CATSDSRQVTYEQYF.